The next 6 T cell receptor beta chains were all read from a single sample in a study of radiotherapy plus CTLA-4 blockade in lung cancer. Sequencing used immunoSEQ multiplex PCR; TCRdb keeps in-frame clones, though not all of them. This repertoire shows 65,000 to 95,000 clones, around nine tenths found once; its top ten account for around 1%. Source: peripheral blood, taken from a patient treated with radiotherapy plus ipilimumab. These receptors were taken from a human donor with non-small cell lung cancer who had stable disease on radiotherapy plus ipilimumab.

The V gene is TRBV30, the J gene TRBJ2-5; TRBD2 aligns across 8 bases. After removal of 3 bases from V and 0 bases from J, the junction contained 9 bases not matched to a gene. In germline, CDR1 is GTSNPN, CDR2 SVGIG (reference sequence). The CDR3 is 16 amino acids. The CDR3 reads CAWRASGGVYQETQYF. CDR3 coding DNA: TGTGCCTGGAGGGCCTCGGGAGGGGTGTACCAAGAGACCCAGTACTTC.

A single count supports this clone. The chain recombines TRBV6-5 with TRBJ2-5, with D unclear. The CDR3 length is 14 residues. Germline CDR1 is MNHEY and CDR2 is SVGAGI. V lost 2 bases to trimming and J lost 0 bases, with 7 bases between them. The CDR3 is CASSYRWNQETQYF. Written as DNA, the CDR3 is TGTGCCAGCAGTTACCGTTGGAACCAAGAGACCCAGTACTTC.

The table lists this clone with a few counts. J is TRBJ2-5 and V is TRBV5-1; 7 nucleotides line up with TRBD1. Germline trimming cut 4 bases from V and 0 bases from J; bases unmatched to any gene: 3. CDR3 size: 14 residues. Germline V gene data show CDR1 as SGHRS and CDR2 as YFSETQ. For the CDR3, the DNA is TGCGCCAGCAGCGCCGGGACAGACCAAGAGACCCAGTACTTC. Its protein is CASSAGTDQETQYF.

This clone was counted once. This sequence joins TRBV2 and TRBJ2-3, with D hard to call. This CDR3 is built from 16 residues. CDR1 is SNHLY, CDR2 FYNNEI, per germline. V was pared by 5 bases and J by 0 bases, with 15 bases between. The CDR3 loop reads CASSLRIAASTDTQYF. The CDR3 nucleotides are TGTGCCAGCAGTTTGAGGATAGCCGCTAGCACAGATACGCAGTATTTT.

A word on this clone: This sample includes further DNA sequences coding for the same CDR3. The J gene is TRBJ2-7, the V gene TRBV28; D call uncertain. CDR1 and CDR2 (germline): MDHEN, SYDVKM. The CDR3 is 14 residues long. With 3 bases removed from V and 1 base from J, the gap between germline ends came to 10 bases. The CDR3 reads CASSFVLTSYEQYF. In nucleotides, the CDR3 is TGTGCCAGCAGTTTTGTACTAACTTCCTACGAGCAGTACTTC.

As regards this clone: The junction and the germline gene differ at one end; a read error may be behind it. V is TRBV19 and J is TRBJ1-5; the D is unclear. This CDR3 contains 15 residues. CDR1 LNHDA and CDR2 SQIVND come from the germline V gene (reference sequence). CDR3 sequence: CASSITGEGNQPRHF. As DNA, the CDR3 is TGTGCCAGTAGTATAACCGGGGAGGGCAATCAGCCCCGGCATTTT.